This paragraph covers one TCR beta chain sequence. The sample is drawn from a study of blood T cell repertoires in COVID-19. Study-wide background: Spain, Italy and the United States supplied samples that represented acute and convalescent COVID-19. The cDNA or gDNA used as material had been derived from T cells, B-cell-depleted T cells, or PBMCs.

The germline CDR1 and CDR2 sequences are MDHEN and SYDVKM. This CDR3 spans 13 amino acids. V was shortened by 6 bases and J by 6 bases, with 11 bases between the two germline ends. Per the original methods: The assay estimated nucleated cells by amplifying reference gene primers. Data came from immunoSEQ multiplex PCR; TCRdb stores just in-frame clones and leaves some out. V and J calls plus clone size are reproduced from that table; the DNA served to infer D and trimming. Seen here are 200,000 to 300,000 clones, roughly 90% observed once, and the top ten hold 0.7%. The clonotype comes from a human donor in a cohort sampled during active COVID-19. The chain combines TRBV28 with TRBJ1-4, with D perhaps matching TRBD1 (5 bases). Sequenced sample: peripheral blood. The CDR3 region has the DNA TGTGCCAGCAGACGAACACAGGATGAAAAACTGTTTTTT. Protein sequence: CASRRTQDEKLFF.